Included here is one T cell receptor (beta chain) sequence, with context. This sample was included in a study of T-cell reconstitution after alpha-beta-depleted transplantation in children. Unique molecular identifiers were incorporated when the TCRbeta library was constructed. TCRdb re-derived calls from the PCR reads in MiXCR, one entry per CDR3 protein. The top ten hold around 3% of the sample, which has hundreds of thousands of distinct CDR3 sequences, approximately 12% seen once. The specimen was PBMCs from the stem cell graft donor, collected from the stem cell graft. The source of this sequence is a human donor who donated a stem cell graft to a child with acute lymphoblastic leukemia.

The CDR3 reads CASSFTVSDGYTF. CDR3 sequence (DNA): TGCGCCAGCAGCTTCACCGTTTCCGATGGCTACACCTTC. The chain recombines TRBV5-1 with TRBJ1-2, with D unresolved. The CDR3 sequence is 13 residues long. The V and J ends lost 2 bases and 6 bases respectively, with 11 bases between them. CDR1 is SGHRS, CDR2 YFSETQ, per germline.